Each of the 5 T cell receptor beta chains below was sequenced from the same sample in a study of cytomegalovirus exposure and HLA in healthy donors. In the PCR, 60 Vbeta and 13 Jbeta primers were used. Assay: immunoSEQ multiplex PCR; the TCRdb copy retains only in-frame clones and omits some. The sample holds 100,000 to 150,000 clones, about three quarters seen once. The sequencing input was PBMCs. The receptor set was obtained from a female donor in good health and CMV-seropositive.

The CDR3 protein is CASSLAGPNQPQHF. In nucleotides, the CDR3 is TGTGCCAGCAGTTTGGCAGGCCCCAATCAGCCCCAGCATTTT. The chain joins TRBV28 to TRBJ1-5, with D hard to call. V lost 3 bases, J lost 3 bases, and 9 bases lay in between. The CDR3 totals 14 residues. From germline, CDR1 is MDHEN and CDR2 SYDVKM.

V gene TRBV7-2 combines with J gene TRBJ2-5, with D maybe TRBD2 (6 bases). V shed 3 bases and J shed 6 bases, with 14 bases lying between them. Germline CDR1 SGHTA, CDR2 FQGNSA. The CDR3 loop spans 14 amino acids. CDR3 amino acids: CASSLGRGRQTQYF. The CDR3 DNA sequence: TGTGCCAGCAGCTTGGGGCGGGGCAGACAGACCCAGTACTTC. The full variable domain, with the rest looked up from reference TRBV7-2 and TRBJ2-5, is GAGVSQSPSNKVTEKGKDVELRCDPISGHTALYWYRQSLGQGLEFLIYFQGNSAPDKSGLPSDRFSAERTGGSVSTLTIQRTQQEDSAVYLCASSLGRGRQTQYFGPGTRLLVL.

The rearrangement joins TRBV19 to TRBJ1-4; D is unresolved. The length of the CDR3 is 13 residues. The germline V gene encodes CDR1 LNHDA and CDR2 SQIVND (reference sequence). Trimming removed 3 bases at V and 7 bases at J, with 9 bases between. The CDR3 region has the DNA TGTGCCAGTAGTATTAGCACAACTGAAAAACTGTTTTTT. It encodes CASSISTTEKLFF.

In its sample, this clone was seen a few times. The genes are TRBV11-2 and TRBJ2-1; D possibly corresponds to TRBD2 (7 bases). The ends were cut back, 5 bases at V and 2 bases at J, with 16 bases in the middle. The CDR3 totals 16 residues. Germline V gives CDR1 SGHAT, CDR2 FQNNGV. The CDR3 here is CASSPGGHPTYNEQFF. DNA for the CDR3: TGTGCCAGCAGCCCGGGGGGCCACCCTACCTACAATGAGCAGTTCTTC.

This clone was observed once. This chain links TRBV6-1 with TRBJ2-5; the D gene is possibly TRBD2 (6 bases). The assigned J gene may be wrong: the sequence end matches TRBJ2-7 better. The CDR3 is 15 amino acids. Germline lookup yields CDR1 MNHNS and CDR2 SASEGT. DNA of the CDR3: TGTGCCAGCAGCCCCGGCGGGACGCGGGCCTACGAGCAGTACTTC. Residues: CASSPGGTRAYEQYF.